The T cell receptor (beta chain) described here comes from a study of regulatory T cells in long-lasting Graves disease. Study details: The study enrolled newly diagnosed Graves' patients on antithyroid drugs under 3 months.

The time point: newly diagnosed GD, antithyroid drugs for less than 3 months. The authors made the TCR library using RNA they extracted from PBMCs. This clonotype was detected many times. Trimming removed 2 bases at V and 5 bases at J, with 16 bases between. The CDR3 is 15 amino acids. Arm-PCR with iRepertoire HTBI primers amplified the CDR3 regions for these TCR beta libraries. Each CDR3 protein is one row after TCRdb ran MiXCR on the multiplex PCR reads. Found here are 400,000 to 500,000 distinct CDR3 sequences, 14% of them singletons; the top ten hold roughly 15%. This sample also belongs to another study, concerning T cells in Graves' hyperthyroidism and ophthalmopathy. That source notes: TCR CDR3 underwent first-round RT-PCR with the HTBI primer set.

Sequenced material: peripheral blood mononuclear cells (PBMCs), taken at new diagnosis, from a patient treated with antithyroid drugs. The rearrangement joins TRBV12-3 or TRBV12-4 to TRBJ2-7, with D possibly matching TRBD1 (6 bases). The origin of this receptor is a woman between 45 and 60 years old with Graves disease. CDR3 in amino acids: CASSLPLGARNEQYF. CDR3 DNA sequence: TGTGCCAGCAGTTTACCCTTGGGGGCGCGCAACGAGCAGTACTTC.